This TCR beta chain was retrieved from a study of beta chain features in type 1 diabetes. Across the whole study: No patient-donor differences in age, gender, total cells or subset yield.

The authors reverse transcribed all of the isolated RNA, so sequencing captured expressed TCRB transcripts. TCRdb's table, derived via immunoSEQ multiplex PCR, lists solely in-frame clones and lacks some. This table has about 270,000 clones, roughly 13% appearing once. This clone has just a few counts. The antigen remains unidentified. Broader study findings: With patients and controls alike, PCR might favor shorter templates to an equal degree. Across patients, naive, central memory and Treg TCRB repertoires exhibited apparently greater similarity than was observed across healthy donors.

The source of this sequence is a woman aged 40-49 years in good health. The sequencing sample was made of naive CD4+ T cells from blood.

This CDR3 reads CASSRLADRGRNEQFF. Here the CDR3 DNA reads TGTGCCAGTAGTCGCCTGGCGGACAGAGGTAGGAATGAGCAGTTCTTC. The V gene is TRBV19, the J gene TRBJ2-1; the D gene is possibly TRBD1 (6 bases). V was shortened by 5 bases and J by 7 bases, with 21 bases between the two germline ends. Germline CDR1 and CDR2: LNHDA and SQIVND (reference sequence). The CDR3 totals 16 residues. Drawing the rest from reference TRBV19 and TRBJ2-1, the complete variable domain is DGGITQSPKYLFRKEGQNVTLSCEQNLNHDAMYWYRQDPGQGLRLIYYSQIVNDFQKGDIAEGYSVSREKKESFPLTVTSAQKNPTAFYLCASSRLADRGRNEQFFGPGTRLTVL.